The following is a T cell receptor beta chain sequence with its context. Via MiXCR, TCRdb re-called the RT-PCR reads, giving one row per CDR3 protein. In the table there are approximately 720,000 distinct CDR3 sequences, 11% to 15% of which are singletons. There are 16 residues in the CDR3. Per germline, CDR1 DFQATT and CDR2 SNEGSKA (reference sequence). V lost 0 bases and J 2 bases, leaving 14 bases between the germline ends. This chain connects TRBV20-1 to TRBJ2-4, with D unclear. Sequences were obtained from memory CD4+ T cells from blood. This receptor was obtained from a female donor in good health, serving as a healthy control. As DNA, the CDR3 is TGCAGTGCTAGAGACCGGCCACGAGTTACCAAAAACATTCAGTACTTC. Translated, it gives CSARDRPRVTKNIQYF.